This is a list of T cell receptor beta chains from one sample in a study of T-cell reconstitution after alpha-beta-depleted transplantation in children. TCRdb ran MiXCR on the PCR reads and lists one entry per CDR3 protein. The sample has roughly 30,000 distinct CDR3 sequences, 6.4% seen once. The source was peripheral blood, collected 60 days after TCRalphabeta/CD19-depleted stem cell transplant. The source is a child less than two years old who had a stem cell transplant for acute myeloid leukemia, so the T cells may come from the graft donor. Both conserved end residues are part of each CDR3. Each record gives: J gene, D gene, clone size, V gene, CDR3 protein, CDR3 DNA. The D gene is left open where the match is weak. A clone size is listed for some rows: how often the clone was seen (once, few, many), or a class if it is expanded.

J: TRBJ2-2
D: -
size: few
V: TRBV30
CDR3: CAWGHREWTIQSGELFF
DNA: TGTGCCTGGGGGCATCGGGAATGGACCATCCAATCCGGGGAGCTGTTTTTT

J: TRBJ2-1
D: TRBD2
size: -
V: TRBV9
CDR3: CASSVDLRLAGDNEQFF
DNA: TGTGCCAGCAGCGTAGATCTGAGACTAGCGGGAGACAATGAGCAGTTCTTC

J: TRBJ2-7
D: TRBD2
size: many
V: TRBV7-6
CDR3: CASSSSSGSYEQYF
DNA: TGTGCCAGCAGCTCATCTAGCGGGAGCTACGAGCAGTACTTC

J: TRBJ1-2
D: TRBD1
size: many
V: TRBV3-1
CDR3: CASSHLRGGDGYTF
DNA: TGTGCCAGCAGCCACTTAAGAGGGGGCGATGGCTACACCTTC

J: TRBJ2-7
D: -
size: many
V: TRBV10-1
CDR3: CAFQGGRSYEQYF
DNA: TGCGCCTTCCAGGGGGGACGGTCCTACGAGCAGTACTTC

J: TRBJ2-4
D: -
size: many
V: TRBV5-1
CDR3: CASSPWGAKNIQYF
DNA: TGCGCCAGCAGCCCCTGGGGAGCCAAAAACATTCAGTACTTC

J: TRBJ2-2
D: -
size: many
V: TRBV4-3
CDR3: CASRRRGGTGELFF
DNA: TGCGCCAGCAGGCGCCGAGGTGGCACCGGGGAGCTGTTTTTT

J: TRBJ2-5
D: -
size: -
V: TRBV24-1
CDR3: CATSEPTGYQETQYF
DNA: TGTGCCACCAGTGAGCCGACAGGATACCAAGAGACCCAGTACTTC

J: TRBJ2-7
D: -
size: many
V: TRBV6-5
CDR3: CASSTDGHEEYF
DNA: TGTGCCAGCAGTACGGACGGCCACGAGGAGTACTTC

J: TRBJ1-2
D: -
size: many
V: TRBV12-3/TRBV12-4
CDR3: CASSPALGYTF
DNA: TGTGCCAGCAGTCCAGCCCTTGGCTACACCTTC

J: TRBJ2-7
D: -
size: -
V: TRBV4-3
CDR3: CASSQAEGGGHYEQYF
DNA: TGCGCCAGCAGCCAAGCCGAAGGCGGGGGCCACTACGAGCAGTACTTC

J: TRBJ2-1
D: TRBD1
size: -
V: TRBV6-5
CDR3: CASSYSRQGNEQFF
DNA: TGTGCCAGCAGTTATTCACGACAGGGAAATGAGCAGTTCTTC

J: TRBJ1-1
D: -
size: many
V: TRBV6-5
CDR3: CASSNSDTEAFF
DNA: TGTGCCAGCAGTAATTCGGACACTGAAGCTTTCTTT

J: TRBJ2-1
D: -
size: many
V: TRBV9
CDR3: CASSVDGVSYNEQFF
DNA: TGTGCCAGCAGCGTCGACGGGGTCAGTTACAATGAGCAGTTCTTC

J: TRBJ1-1
D: -
size: many
V: TRBV5-5
CDR3: CASSLLTGTEAFF
DNA: TGTGCCAGCAGCTTGCTAACAGGCACTGAAGCTTTCTTT

J: TRBJ2-3
D: TRBD1
size: -
V: TRBV4-3
CDR3: CASSPTWTGVGTDTQYF
DNA: TGCGCCAGCAGCCCCACCTGGACAGGGGTGGGCACAGATACGCAGTATTTT

J: TRBJ2-2
D: -
size: many
V: TRBV9
CDR3: CASSVVPGRSAGELFF
DNA: TGTGCCAGCAGCGTAGTTCCAGGGCGGTCCGCCGGGGAGCTGTTTTTT

J: TRBJ1-5
D: -
size: many
V: TRBV6-2/TRBV6-3
CDR3: CASSYSAEGPGQPQHF
DNA: TGTGCCAGCAGTTACTCTGCCGAGGGGCCTGGACAGCCCCAGCATTTT

J: TRBJ2-7
D: TRBD2
size: many
V: TRBV6-5
CDR3: CASRRGTSGMGYEQYF
DNA: TGTGCCAGCAGAAGGGGGACTAGCGGGATGGGATACGAGCAGTACTTC

J: TRBJ2-6
D: -
size: -
V: TRBV6-1
CDR3: CASSPDSSAAGANVLTF
DNA: TGTGCCAGCAGTCCAGACAGCAGCGCGGCTGGGGCCAACGTCCTGACTTTC

J: TRBJ2-1
D: TRBD2
size: many
V: TRBV11-1
CDR3: CASSLRTRPYNEQFF
DNA: TGTGCCAGCAGCTTAAGGACTAGACCCTACAATGAGCAGTTCTTC

J: TRBJ2-5
D: -
size: many
V: TRBV11-2
CDR3: CASSLGFSGGFKETQYF
DNA: TGTGCCAGCAGCTTAGGTTTCTCCGGCGGTTTTAAAGAGACCCAGTACTTC

J: TRBJ2-1
D: -
size: many
V: TRBV11-2
CDR3: CASSLGVAGYNEQFF
DNA: TGTGCCAGCAGCTTGGGAGTGGCAGGGTACAATGAGCAGTTCTTC

J: TRBJ2-7
D: -
size: many
V: TRBV7-9
CDR3: CASSLVLHNEQYF
DNA: TGTGCCAGCAGCTTAGTTCTTCATAACGAGCAGTACTTC

J: TRBJ2-5
D: TRBD2
size: many
V: TRBV5-1
CDR3: CASSFASSGGASETQYF
DNA: TGCGCCAGCAGCTTCGCCTCTAGCGGGGGGGCCTCAGAGACCCAGTACTTC

J: TRBJ2-4
D: TRBD2
size: many
V: TRBV5-1
CDR3: CASSLASGGAKNIQYF
DNA: TGCGCCAGCAGCTTAGCTAGCGGGGGAGCCAAAAACATTCAGTACTTC

J: TRBJ2-5
D: -
size: many
V: TRBV6-2/TRBV6-3
CDR3: CASIQIGGAKTQYF
DNA: TGTGCCAGCATCCAGATTGGCGGGGCGAAGACCCAGTACTTC

J: TRBJ2-7
D: -
size: many
V: TRBV9
CDR3: CASSRGAYEQYF
DNA: TGTGCCAGCAGCCGGGGGGCATACGAGCAGTACTTC

J: TRBJ2-5
D: -
size: -
V: TRBV7-9
CDR3: CASSLGRRQYF
DNA: TGTGCCAGCAGCTTAGGCCGACGTCAGTACTTC

J: TRBJ1-1
D: TRBD1
size: many
V: TRBV5-1
CDR3: CASSFAGGANTEAFF
DNA: TGCGCCAGCAGCTTCGCAGGGGGCGCGAACACTGAAGCTTTCTTT